This TCR beta chain was retrieved from a study of blood T cell repertoires in COVID-19. On the study more broadly: The study drew acute and convalescent COVID-19 samples from the United States, Italy and Spain. T cells, B-cell-depleted T cells, or PBMCs provided the cDNA or gDNA that served as material.

The germline gives CDR1 ENHRY, CDR2 SYGVKD. The CDR3 spans 16 residues. V was trimmed by 2 bases and J by 2 bases, leaving 13 bases between them. Authors' methods: Reference gene primer amplification yielded estimated nucleated cell counts. The data were produced by immunoSEQ multiplex PCR, yet TCRdb's version contains in-frame clones alone and is incomplete. That table supplies the V and J calls and clone size; D and trimming were determined from the DNA. Among a few hundred thousand clones, about 83% were seen once, and the ten largest hold 6.8%. The receptor comes from a woman aged 40 to 49 who had recovered from COVID-19. Sequencing input: PBMCs or T cells enriched from blood (not recorded which). The J gene is TRBJ1-3, the V gene TRBV10-3; D may be TRBD1 (5 bases). As DNA, the CDR3 is TGTGCCATCAGTGAGCTCGGCCAAGGGGCTGGAAACACCATATATTTT. Protein sequence: CAISELGQGAGNTIYF.